These 14 T cell receptor beta chains originate from one sample sequenced in a study of T cell repertoires in cytomegalovirus infection. TCRdb reprocessed the reads with MiXCR, giving one entry per CDR3 protein. The sample lists roughly 200,000 distinct CDR3 sequences, approximately 9.6% occurring once. The sequencing sample was made of PBMCs. All receptors come from a human donor in good health (CMV status not recorded). Some clones in this sample may be carry-over from other donors' samples.

The V and J genes are TRBV10-2 and TRBJ1-1, with D unclear. The CDR3 runs 11 residues. Germline V gives CDR1 WSHSY, CDR2 SAAADI. V lost 3 bases and J lost 7, with 6 bases in between. DNA of the CDR3: TGCGCCAGCAGTGATTCGAGTGAAGCTTTCTTT. Residues: CASSDSSEAFF.

This clonotype came up many times. CDR3 region: CSARGELSYNEQFF. In DNA, the CDR3 is TGCAGCGCCAGGGGCGAGCTCTCCTACAATGAGCAGTTCTTC. J is TRBJ2-1 and V is TRBV29-1; the D gene is possibly TRBD1 (6 bases). The germline V gene has CDR1 SQVTM and CDR2 ANQGSEA. CDR3 length: 14 residues. Trimming cost V 7 bases and J 0 bases, with 13 bases left between them.

This sequence joins TRBV2 and TRBJ1-1; no clear D gene. The CDR3 spans 19 residues. The germline V and J ends were trimmed by 7 bases and 1 base, with 28 bases remaining between them. Germline loops: CDR1 SNHLY, CDR2 FYNNEI. The CDR3 reads CASKVARGQRYKRNTEAFF. The CDR3 DNA reads as TGTGCCAGCAAGGTGGCGCGCGGGCAGCGCTACAAAAGGAACACTGAAGCTTTCTTT.

This clonotype was observed a few times. The chain joins TRBV7-9 to TRBJ1-1; 7 bases line up with TRBD1. CDR1 and CDR2 (germline): SEHNR, FQNEAQ (reference sequence). V shed 5 bases, J shed 5 bases, and the junction held 11 bases outside the gene matches. The CDR3 sequence is 15 residues long. CDR3 amino acids: CASSAPQGRDTEAFF. As DNA, the CDR3 is TGTGCCAGCAGCGCACCACAGGGGAGAGATACTGAAGCTTTCTTT.

Concerning this clonotype: A much larger clone lies one base from this, so it may be a read error. V is TRBV4-2 and J is TRBJ2-2, with 7 bases aligning to TRBD2. This CDR3 has 16 residues. Germline CDR1 is LGHNA and CDR2 is YNFKEQ. The CDR3 region is CANSQDITGGSGELFF. The CDR3 DNA sequence: TGTGCCAACAGCCAAGATATAACGGGAGGATCCGGGGAGCTGTTTTTT.

This clonotype was observed many times. The chain combines TRBV24-1 with TRBJ1-5; 9 bases fit TRBD1. The V segment lost 4 bases and the J segment 2 bases; nucleotides outside the gene matches: 2. The CDR3 runs 15 residues. Per germline, CDR1 KGHDR and CDR2 SFDVKD. Here the CDR3 reads CATSEGTGRNQPQHF. The CDR3 DNA reads as TGTGCCACCAGTGAGGGGACAGGGCGCAATCAGCCCCAGCATTTT.

This clonotype was counted ten times or more. The rearrangement joins TRBV7-2 to TRBJ2-5; 8 bases are shared with TRBD1. This CDR3 is 13 amino acids long. Looked up from germline, CDR1 is SGHTA and CDR2 is FQGNSA. J lost 3 bases, V lost 4 bases, and 1 base had no gene match. Here the CDR3 DNA reads TGTGCCAGCAGCTACAGGGGGGAAGAGACCCAGTACTTC. Translated: CASSYRGEETQYF.

This clonotype has a count of ten or more. This chain connects TRBV7-2 to TRBJ2-5; 8 bases align to TRBD1. V lost 1 base, J lost 0 bases, and 4 bases stayed unmatched. Germline lookup yields CDR1 SGHTA and CDR2 FQGNSA. The CDR3 has 16 amino acids. The CDR3 loop reads CASSLGQGLHQETQYF. The CDR3 DNA reads TGTGCCAGCAGCTTAGGACAGGGGCTACACCAAGAGACCCAGTACTTC.

The gene calls are TRBV6-2 or TRBV6-3 and TRBJ2-2; 8 nucleotides agree with TRBD1. Unmatched junction bases numbered 10, after V lost 2 bases and J lost 5 bases. The CDR3 spans 17 residues. Germline lookup yields CDR1 MNHEY and CDR2 SVGEGT. This chain's CDR3 is CASSYLGRTGPTGELFF. The CDR3 DNA reads as TGTGCCAGCAGTTACCTTGGAAGGACAGGGCCTACCGGGGAGCTGTTTTTT.

The chain carries TRBV30 and TRBJ1-5; possible D gene TRBD1, 6 bases. The V end lost 2 bases, the J end lost 4 bases, and 9 bases lay between the germline ends. Germline-derived CDR1 and CDR2 are GTSNPN and SVGIG (reference sequence). This CDR3 is built from 13 residues. The CDR3 loop is CAWSSTGNQPQHF. In DNA, the CDR3 is TGTGCCTGGAGTTCGACAGGAAATCAGCCCCAGCATTTT.

This clonotype was recorded many times. V is TRBV7-9 and J is TRBJ2-7, with 12 bases aligning to TRBD1. V was pared by 5 bases and J by 5 bases, with 7 bases of the junction left unmatched. Per germline, CDR1 SEHNR and CDR2 FQNEAQ (reference sequence). This CDR3 contains 15 residues. CDR3 sequence reads: CASSARDRGHHEQYF. The CDR3 DNA reads as TGTGCCAGCAGCGCTCGGGACAGGGGGCACCACGAGCAGTACTTC.

In its sample, this clonotype was seen many times. The V call is TRBV7-2, the J call TRBJ1-1, with D uncertain. There are 13 residues in the CDR3. V dropped 6 bases and J dropped 1 base, with 9 bases sitting between them. Per the germline V gene, CDR1 is SGHTA and CDR2 is FQGNSA. CDR3 sequence: CASSFEENTEAFF. Here the CDR3 DNA reads TGTGCCAGCAGTTTTGAAGAGAACACTGAAGCTTTCTTT. Filled out from reference TRBV7-2 and TRBJ1-1, the complete variable domain reads GAGVSQSPSNKVTEKGKDVELRCDPISGHTALYWYRQSLGQGLEFLIYFQGNSAPDKSGLPSDRFSAERTGGSVSTLTIQRTQQEDSAVYLCASSFEENTEAFFGQGTRLTVV.

The sample holds many counts of this clonotype. V gene TRBV7-2 combines with J gene TRBJ2-3; D is unresolved. The CDR3 length is 14 residues. CDR1 and CDR2 from the germline V gene are SGHTA and FQGNSA. Trimming left V 5 bases short and J 6 bases short, with 15 bases between. The CDR3 region is CASSPVTYSDTQYF. Here the CDR3 DNA reads TGTGCCAGCAGCCCTGTCACTTACTCTGATACGCAGTATTTT.

A few counts support this clonotype. J is TRBJ1-1 and V is TRBV28; TRBD1 is a possible D gene (6 bases). Trimming stripped 5 bases from V and 0 bases from J, with 13 bases between. The CDR3 covers 15 residues. Germline V gene lookup returns CDR1 MDHEN and CDR2 SYDVKM. The CDR3 DNA reads as TGTGCCAGCAGTCCAATGGGGGGCATGAACACTGAAGCTTTCTTT. Translated: CASSPMGGMNTEAFF.